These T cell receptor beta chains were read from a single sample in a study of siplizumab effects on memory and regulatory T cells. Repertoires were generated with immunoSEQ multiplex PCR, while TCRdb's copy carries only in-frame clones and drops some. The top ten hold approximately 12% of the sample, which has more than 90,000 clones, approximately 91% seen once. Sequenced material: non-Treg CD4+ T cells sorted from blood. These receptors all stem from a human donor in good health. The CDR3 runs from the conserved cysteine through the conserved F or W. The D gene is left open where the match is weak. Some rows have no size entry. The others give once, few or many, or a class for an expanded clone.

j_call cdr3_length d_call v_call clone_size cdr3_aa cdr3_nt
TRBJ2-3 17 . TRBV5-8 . CASSRKRAPMGTDTQYF TGTGCCAGCAGTCGTAAAAGGGCCCCCATGGGGACAGATACGCAGTATTTT
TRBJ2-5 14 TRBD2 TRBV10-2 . CASNPGLAGETQYF TGCGCCAGCAACCCGGGACTAGCGGGAGAGACCCAGTACTTC
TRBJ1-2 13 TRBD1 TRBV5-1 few CASSLGQGNGYTF TGCGCCAGCAGCTTGGGACAGGGTAATGGCTACACCTTC
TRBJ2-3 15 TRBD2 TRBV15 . CATSTSGKGTDTQYF TGTGCCACCAGCACCAGCGGGAAGGGCACAGATACGCAGTATTTT
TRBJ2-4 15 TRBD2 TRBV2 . CASKAGGAFKNIQYF TGTGCCAGCAAGGCGGGGGGGGCCTTCAAAAACATTCAGTACTTC
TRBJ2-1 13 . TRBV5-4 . CASSLDIYNKQFF TGTGCCAGCAGCTTGGACATCTACAATAAGCAGTTCTTC
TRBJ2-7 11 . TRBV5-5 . CASSLSVEQYF TGTGCCAGCAGCTTGTCTGTCGAGCAGTACTTC
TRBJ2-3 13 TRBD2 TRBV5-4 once CASSRIGEGTQYF TGTGCCAGCAGCCGTATTGGGGAGGGGACGCAGTATTTT
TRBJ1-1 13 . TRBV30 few CAWSVGGITEAFF TGTGCCTGGAGTGTTGGAGGGATCACTGAAGCTTTCTTT
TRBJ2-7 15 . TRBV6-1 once CASSANPRVSYEQYF TGTGCCAGCAGTGCAAATCCCAGGGTATCCTACGAGCAGTACTTC
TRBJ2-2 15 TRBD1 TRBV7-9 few CASSSYRGYTGELFF TGTGCCAGCAGTTCCTACAGGGGTTACACCGGGGAGCTGTTTTTT
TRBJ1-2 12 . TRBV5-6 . CASSPGNYGYTF TGTGCCAGCAGCCCGGGGAACTATGGCTACACCTTC
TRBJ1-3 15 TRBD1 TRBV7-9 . CASSLTGGSGNTIYF TGTGCCAGCAGCTTAACAGGGGGCTCTGGAAACACCATATATTTT
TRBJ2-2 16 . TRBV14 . CASSQVHGSGTGELFF TGTGCCAGCAGCCAAGTACACGGGAGTGGGACCGGGGAGCTGTTTTTT
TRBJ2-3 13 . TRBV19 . CASSGAYTDTQYF TGTGCCAGTAGTGGGGCTTACACAGATACGCAGTATTTT
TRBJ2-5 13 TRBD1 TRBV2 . CASSPTGPETQYF TGTGCCAGCAGCCCGACAGGGCCAGAGACCCAGTACTTC
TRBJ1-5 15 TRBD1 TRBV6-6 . CASSRTGNSNQPQHF TGTGCCAGCAGTCGGACAGGGAATAGCAATCAGCCCCAGCATTTT
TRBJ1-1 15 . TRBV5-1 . CASSLVPGGLTEAFF TGCGCCAGCAGCTTGGTACCTGGGGGCTTGACTGAAGCTTTCTTT
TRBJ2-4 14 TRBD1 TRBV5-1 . CASSSGQGIPIQYF TGCGCCAGCAGCTCCGGACAGGGCATACCCATTCAGTACTTC
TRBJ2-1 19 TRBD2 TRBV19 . CASSSRLAGPLSSYNEQFF TGTGCCAGTAGTTCGCGCCTAGCGGGGCCGTTGTCCTCCTACAATGAGCAGTTCTTC
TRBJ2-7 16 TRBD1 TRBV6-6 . CATRGFVPGGSWEQYF TGTGCCACCCGAGGTTTTGTTCCAGGGGGCTCCTGGGAGCAGTACTTC
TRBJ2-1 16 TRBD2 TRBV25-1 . CASSEASGRGFNEQFF TGTGCCAGCAGTGAGGCTAGCGGGAGAGGCTTCAATGAGCAGTTCTTC
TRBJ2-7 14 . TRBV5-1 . CASSEAAHSYEQYF TGCGCCAGCAGCGAGGCGGCGCACTCCTACGAGCAGTACTTC
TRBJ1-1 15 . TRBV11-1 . CASSFSGTMNTEAFF TGTGCCAGCAGCTTTTCGGGAACCATGAACACTGAAGCTTTCTTT
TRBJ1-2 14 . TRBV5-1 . CASSLAGENYGYTF TGCGCCAGCAGCTTGGCTGGGGAGAACTATGGCTACACCTTC
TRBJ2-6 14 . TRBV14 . CASTRSSGANVLTF TGTGCCAGCACCAGGAGCTCTGGGGCCAACGTCCTGACTTTC
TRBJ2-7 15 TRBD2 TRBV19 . CASSVWEGPSYEQYF TGTGCCAGTAGTGTATGGGAGGGCCCCTCCTACGAGCAGTACTTC
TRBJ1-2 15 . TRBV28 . CASSNLEGRYYGYTF TGTGCCAGCAGTAACCTGGAGGGTCGGTACTATGGCTACACCTTC
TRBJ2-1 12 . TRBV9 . CASSLNYNEQFF TGTGCCAGCAGTCTCAACTACAATGAGCAGTTCTTC
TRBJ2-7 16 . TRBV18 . CASSPSRPRPTYEQYF TGTGCCAGCTCACCGTCACGGCCCAGGCCAACCTACGAGCAGTACTTC
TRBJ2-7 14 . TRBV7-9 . CASSLAANSYEQYF TGTGCCAGCAGCTTAGCGGCAAACTCCTACGAGCAGTACTTC
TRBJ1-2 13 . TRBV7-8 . CASTPMTNYGYTF TGTGCCAGCACCCCCATGACTAACTATGGCTACACCTTC
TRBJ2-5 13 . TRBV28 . CASSHPGAETQYF TGTGCCAGCAGCCACCCGGGAGCTGAGACCCAGTACTTC
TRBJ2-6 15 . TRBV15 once CATSGEISGANVLTF TGTGCCACCAGCGGAGAGATCTCTGGGGCCAACGTCCTGACTTTC
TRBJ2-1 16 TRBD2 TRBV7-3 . CASSLFLAGGVNEQFF TGTGCCAGCAGCTTATTTCTAGCGGGAGGTGTCAATGAGCAGTTCTTC
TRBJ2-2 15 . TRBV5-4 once CASSPRLVGTGELFF TGTGCCAGCAGCCCCCGACTTGTTGGCACCGGGGAGCTGTTTTTT
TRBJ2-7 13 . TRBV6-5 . CASSRGRSYEQYF TGTGCCAGCAGCCGCGGCCGTTCCTACGAGCAGTACTTC
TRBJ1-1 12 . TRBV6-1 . CASRYEQGPAFF TGTGCCAGCAGGTACGAGCAGGGTCCAGCTTTCTTT
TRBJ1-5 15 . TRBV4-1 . CASSQVGNSNQPQHF TGCGCCAGCAGCCAAGTGGGGAATAGCAATCAGCCCCAGCATTTT
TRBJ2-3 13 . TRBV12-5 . CASGLAGVDTQYF TGTGCTAGTGGTTTGGCAGGGGTAGATACGCAGTATTTT